The 10 T cell receptor beta chains presented below share a single source sample, sequenced in a study of cytomegalovirus exposure and HLA in healthy donors. Vbeta (60) and Jbeta (13) primers were used in the PCR. Profiled with immunoSEQ multiplex PCR; TCRdb holds only in-frame clones, not every one. This repertoire shows 120,000 to 150,000 clones, over 60% found once; its top ten account for approximately 1.8%. The sequenced sample consisted of PBMCs. The receptors shown here come from a man between 35 and 55 years old in good health and CMV-seronegative.

This rearrangement joins TRBV4-1 to TRBJ1-1; possible D gene TRBD1, 5 bases. The CDR3 runs 15 residues. Trimming shortened V by 0 bases and J by 1 base, and 9 bases separated the two germline ends. Germline assignment: CDR1 MGHRA and CDR2 YSYEKL. The CDR3 nucleotides are TGCGCCAGCAGCCAAGATCTGGGGCCGAACACTGAAGCTTTCTTT. Encoded protein: CASSQDLGPNTEAFF.

The V and J genes are TRBV9 and TRBJ2-5; 8 nucleotides match TRBD1. CDR1 is SGDLS, CDR2 YYNGEE, per germline. V was clipped by 4 bases and J by 0 bases; unmatched bases: 5. This CDR3 region has 15 residues. The CDR3: CASSLGQGHQETQYF. The CDR3 DNA reads TGTGCCAGCAGCCTTGGACAGGGACACCAAGAGACCCAGTACTTC.

This sequence joins TRBV7-2 and TRBJ2-7, with D possibly being TRBD1 (5 bases). Germline CDR1 and CDR2: SGHTA and FQGNSA. This CDR3 contains 15 residues. V was shortened by 5 bases and J by 0 bases, with 14 bases between the two germline ends. CDR3 residues: CASSPRQGASYEQYF. For the CDR3, the DNA is TGTGCCAGCAGCCCCCGACAAGGGGCCTCCTACGAGCAGTACTTC. Combining the CDR3 with reference TRBV7-2 and TRBJ2-7 gives the whole variable domain GAGVSQSPSNKVTEKGKDVELRCDPISGHTALYWYRQSLGQGLEFLIYFQGNSAPDKSGLPSDRFSAERTGGSVSTLTIQRTQQEDSAVYLCASSPRQGASYEQYFGPGTRLTVT.

About this clone itself: At one end, the junction sequence differs from germline, possibly due to a read error. This sequence joins TRBV7-2 and TRBJ2-2; TRBD2 agrees at 11 bases. Per the germline V gene, CDR1 is SGHTA and CDR2 is FQGNSA. The CDR3 length is 15 residues. CDR3 loop: CASSLATSGTGEPFF. DNA for the CDR3: TGTGCCAGCAGCTTAGCGACTAGCGGGACCGGGGAGCCGTTTTTT.

V is TRBV6-4 and J is TRBJ2-3; 7 bases are a match to TRBD2. Germline-derived CDR1 and CDR2 are MRHNA and SNTAGT. The CDR3 runs to 14 residues. Trimming took 3 bases from V and 7 from J; bases not matched to a gene: 7. The CDR3 reads CASSEPGGGNTQYF. The CDR3 nucleotides read TGTGCCAGCAGTGAACCGGGGGGAGGAAATACGCAGTATTTT.

The V and J genes are TRBV7-6 and TRBJ1-3, with D perhaps matching TRBD1 (5 bases). The V end lost 1 base, the J end lost 0 bases, and 13 bases lay between the germline ends. This CDR3 comprises 17 residues. Per germline, CDR1 SGHVS and CDR2 FNYEAQ. The CDR3 spells CASSLVYGHDSGNTIYF. As DNA, the CDR3 is TGTGCCAGCAGCTTAGTTTATGGACACGACTCTGGAAACACCATATATTTT.

This chain connects TRBV9 to TRBJ2-3, with 14 nucleotides matching TRBD2. Trimming took 3 bases from V and 2 from J; bases not matched to a gene: 2. Germline V lookup: CDR1 SGDLS, CDR2 YYNGEE. CDR3 length: 16 amino acids. DNA for the CDR3: TGTGCCAGCAGCGGGGGACTAGCGGGGGACACAGATACGCAGTATTTT. Its translation is CASSGGLAGDTDTQYF.

The rearrangement joins TRBV11-1 to TRBJ2-5; possible D gene TRBD1, 5 bases. Germline V CDR1 and CDR2: SGHAT, FQDESV (reference sequence). CDR3 length equals 13 residues. The ends were cut back, 1 base at V and 4 bases at J, with 7 bases in the middle. Here the CDR3 reads CASSLVRGETQYF. CDR3 sequence (DNA): TGTGCCAGCAGCTTAGTAAGGGGAGAGACCCAGTACTTC.

This chain links TRBV4-2 with TRBJ2-1; D is possibly TRBD2 (6 bases). The V and J ends lost 0 bases and 6 bases respectively, with 12 bases between them. This CDR3 is 15 amino acids long. Germline V gene data show CDR1 as LGHNA and CDR2 as YNFKEQ. CDR3 protein: CASSQDPTRLNEQFF. Here the CDR3 DNA reads TGTGCCAGCAGCCAAGACCCGACTAGACTCAATGAGCAGTTCTTC.

The rearrangement links TRBV4-1 to TRBJ1-2; no clear D gene. The V end was cut by 0 bases, the J end by 7 bases, with 12 bases between. In germline, CDR1 is MGHRA, CDR2 YSYEKL. The CDR3 covers 14 residues. CDR3 in amino acids: CASSQDPIKLGYTF. For the CDR3, the DNA is TGCGCCAGCAGCCAAGATCCTATTAAGCTTGGCTACACCTTC.